This T cell receptor (beta chain) was identified during a study of blood T cell repertoires in COVID-19 (TCRdb year 2020). The study in broad terms: The collaborator samples originated in the United States, Italy and Spain and spanned the acute and convalescent phases of COVID-19. HLA class I and class II types, where available, came from metadata supplied by the sample provider rather than from assay-based typing. Subjects who had been exposed to COVID-19, were actively infected with it, or had recovered from it provided the deeply sampled blood TCRbeta repertoires that made up the dataset. The samples were drawn from two sources: the first 160 participants of the ongoing ImmuneRACE study, and about 1,300 subjects contributed by 6 global collaborators. The repertoires were released in a freely available public database intended as a resource for research on the immune response to SARS-CoV-2. The prospective study material was composed of cDNA or gDNA derived from T cells, B-cell-depleted T cells, or PBMCs. Sample metadata almost always included a de-identified subject ID, COVID-19 status, age in years and sex.

Whole blood was collected in K2EDTA tubes by collaborating institutions according to the institutions' own protocols. For TCRbeta analysis, collaborators shipped samples in one of three forms: frozen whole blood, isolated PBMCs, or DNA extracted from either of those sample types. Summary of the overall study and its limitations: The amount of clinical and demographic metadata varied by source and participant and was provided uncurated.

TCRbeta CDR3 regions were amplified from genomic DNA using the immunoSEQ Assay, a bias-controlled multiplex PCR. The authors' analysis ran thus. Nucleated cell counts per sample were estimated from amplification of reference gene primers within the assay. Sequence reads were collapsed and filtered to measure the absolute abundance of every unique TCRbeta CDR3 rearrangement. For each sample, productive Simpson clonality was calculated as the square root of Simpson's diversity index over productive rearrangements. TCRdb stores this immuneACCESS table with in-frame sequences only. Part of the clones is absent; in the studies checked, under half of the shortfall reflects unresolved V genes, and no reason is known for the rest. V and J calls and clone size follow that table, whereas D and trimming were derived from the DNA. For this sample the table gives 84,000 or so clones, of which 80% were detected only once. The leading ten clones occupy about 12% of the sample.

Germline trimming: 0 bases from V, 4 bases from J; junction bases outside gene matches: 10. The CDR3 has 18 amino acids, counting the end cysteine and phenylalanine. Only the CDR3 part of the read is kept: 54 bases, read in frame from the first base. CDR1 and CDR2 were assigned from the germline V gene (reference sequence) as LGHDT and YNNKEL. Remarks on this clone: Its cognate antigen has yet to be identified. No much larger clone exists at a distance of one base, and base qualities are not known.

The rearrangement combines TRBV3-1 (or the pseudogene TRBV3-2) with TRBJ2-3, with 10 bases in between that match TRBD2. Source material: peripheral blood. This clonotype was sampled from a middle-aged woman with active or convalescent COVID-19. The CDR3 protein is CASSQETTSGTFADTQYF. The DNA sequence is TGTGCCAGCAGCCAAGAAACAACTAGCGGGACTTTCGCAGATACGCAGTATTTT.